The 24 T cell receptor beta chains reported below all come from one sample, sequenced in a study of blood T cells in healthy people across ages. For the second PCR, which ran for about 7 to 11 cycles, a sample-barcoded 5' primer and a J-beta primer mix were used. From the 5' RACE reads, TCRdb called clonotypes with MiXCR, one entry per CDR3 protein. The sample lists about a million distinct CDR3 sequences, roughly 48% occurring once. The sequencing sample was made of blood. All receptors come from a man aged 30 to 45 in good health.

The chain combines TRBV20-1 with TRBJ2-7; 10 nucleotides agree with TRBD2. There are 16 residues in the CDR3. CDR1 is DFQATT and CDR2 is SNEGSKA in the germline V gene (reference sequence). V dropped 5 bases and J dropped 0; count of bases not matched to a gene: 10. In DNA form, the CDR3 reads TGCAGTGCTGAACGTAGCGGGGGGATCCTCTCCTACGAGCAGTACTTC. As protein: CSAERSGGILSYEQYF.

This sequence joins TRBV10-3 and TRBJ2-7, with 7 nucleotides matching TRBD2. The V segment lost 8 bases and the J segment 0 bases; nucleotides outside the gene matches: 7. Germline V gives CDR1 ENHRY, CDR2 SYGVKD. The CDR3 is made up of 14 amino acids. The CDR3 loop is CAIRFGGSSYEQYF. DNA of the CDR3: TGTGCCATCCGATTTGGCGGGAGCTCCTACGAGCAGTACTTC.

Only a few counts were recorded for this clonotype. The genes are TRBV21-1 and TRBJ2-7; TRBD1 was called by the table and not checked on the DNA. TRBV21-1 is a pseudogene segment. The CDR3 consists of 14 residues. Here the CDR3 reads CASSARAGAYEQYF. The CDR3 DNA reads as TGTGCCAGCAGCGCCCGGGCTGGAGCCTACGAGCAGTACTTC.

This clonotype came up a few times. The chain has TRBV7-9 and TRBJ2-1; D gene unclear. V lost 5 bases, J lost 2 bases, and 16 bases lay in between. The CDR3 is 16 residues long. Per the germline V gene, CDR1 is SEHNR and CDR2 is FQNEAQ (reference sequence). CDR3 coding DNA: TGTGCCAGCAGCCAAGACTTATCCCGGACCTACAATGAGCAGTTCTTC. Its protein is CASSQDLSRTYNEQFF.

This clonotype was detected only a few times. The V gene is TRBV28, the J gene TRBJ2-7; no definite D call. The CDR3 covers 16 residues. The V end lost 3 bases, the J end lost 3 bases, and 18 bases lay between the germline ends. CDR1 is MDHEN and CDR2 is SYDVKM in the germline V gene. This CDR3 reads CASSFYDPLEYYEQYF. CDR3 nucleotides: TGTGCCAGCAGTTTTTACGACCCGCTGGAGTACTACGAGCAGTACTTC.

This clonotype was detected a few times. The CDR3: CASSLLGQGSGANVLTF. CDR3 sequence (DNA): TGTGCCAGCAGTTTACTGGGTCAGGGCTCTGGGGCCAACGTCCTGACTTTC. J is TRBJ2-6 and V is TRBV28; D may be TRBD1 (5 bases). This CDR3 contains 17 residues. CDR1 is MDHEN and CDR2 is SYDVKM in the germline V gene. With 2 bases removed from V and 0 bases from J, the gap between germline ends came to 11 bases.

J is TRBJ1-1 and V is TRBV27, with D possibly matching TRBD1 (5 bases). This CDR3 region has 17 residues. The V gene lost 6 bases and the J gene lost 0 bases, with 20 bases spanning the gap. The germline V gene encodes CDR1 MNHEY and CDR2 SMNVEV (reference sequence). The CDR3 sequence: CASRRQGRVWVNTEAFF. The CDR3 bases are TGTGCCAGCAGGCGGCAGGGAAGAGTATGGGTGAACACTGAAGCTTTCTTT.

In its sample, this clonotype was seen a few times. The rearrangement joins TRBV3-1 to TRBJ1-3; D is ambiguous. The germline V gene has CDR1 LGHDT and CDR2 YNNKEL (reference sequence). The CDR3 contains 14 residues. Deletions cut 4 bases from V and 2 bases from J, with 9 bases between. This CDR3 reads CASSPLGAGNTIYF. CDR3 bases: TGTGCCAGCAGCCCCCTTGGGGCTGGAAACACCATATATTTT.

This clonotype showed up just a few times. The J gene is TRBJ2-3, the V gene TRBV5-1, with a weak D call TRBD2 (6 bases). The CDR3 has 14 residues. Germline CDR1 reads SGHRS; CDR2 reads YFSETQ. Trimming cost V 5 bases and J 4 bases, with 14 bases left between them. The CDR3 DNA is TGCGCCAGCAGACGCGGGGAGGCTTCAGATACGCAGTATTTT. It is translated as CASRRGEASDTQYF.

J is TRBJ2-4 and V is TRBV6-6, with TRBD1 identical over 10 bases. Unmatched junction bases numbered 12, after V lost 0 bases and J lost 13 bases. Germline assignment: CDR1 MNHNY and CDR2 SVGAGI (reference sequence). The CDR3 is 16 amino acids. The CDR3 bases are TGTGCCAGCAGTTACTCGACCCCGGACAGGGGGATCGGGCAGTACTTC. Encoded protein: CASSYSTPDRGIGQYF.

V and J are TRBV6-2 or TRBV6-3 and TRBJ2-7, with a possible D match to TRBD1 (5 bases). This CDR3 comprises 14 residues. The germline gives CDR1 MNHEY, CDR2 SVGEGT. With 7 bases removed from V and 3 bases from J, the gap between germline ends came to 16 bases. The CDR3 is CASTDIQRGYEQYF. Written as DNA, the CDR3 is TGTGCCAGCACTGATATACAAAGGGGCTACGAGCAGTACTTC.

This clonotype was seen only a few times. This chain links TRBV7-3 with TRBJ2-3; 9 nucleotides line up with TRBD2. The length of the CDR3 is 16 residues. Trimming at V came to 5 bases and at J to 3 bases, leaving 9 bases not matched to a gene. The germline V gene encodes CDR1 SGHTA and CDR2 FQGTGA. CDR3 coding DNA: TGTGCCAGCAGCCCTCTAGCGGGGTATACTACAGATACGCAGTATTTT. This codes for CASSPLAGYTTDTQYF.

V is TRBV7-6 and J is TRBJ2-3; D is possibly TRBD1 or TRBD2 (6 bases each). Trimming removed 1 base from V and 5 bases from J, with 13 bases in between. The germline V gene encodes CDR1 SGHVS and CDR2 FNYEAQ. CDR3 length: 15 residues. CDR3: CASSLVYGGGDTQYF. CDR3 DNA: TGTGCCAGCAGCTTAGTTTACGGGGGCGGAGATACGCAGTATTTT.

The chain has TRBV10-3 and TRBJ2-7, with 8 bases lining up with TRBD1. The CDR3 consists of 14 residues. Germline CDR1 reads ENHRY; CDR2 reads SYGVKD. V was clipped by 2 bases and J by 3 bases; unmatched bases: 3. The CDR3 DNA reads as TGTGCCATCAGTGAGGGGACAGGAATCTACGAGCAGTACTTC. Amino acid sequence: CAISEGTGIYEQYF.

The chain uses TRBV11-2 and TRBJ1-5, with D perhaps matching TRBD1 (5 bases). Trimming removed 5 bases from V and 5 bases from J, with 22 bases in between. The CDR3 contains 17 residues. CDR1 is SGHAT, CDR2 FQNNGV, per germline. CDR3 DNA: TGTGCCAGCAGCCGAGATGGGATGTCAGGGAGGGATCAGCCCCAGCATTTT. Its translation is CASSRDGMSGRDQPQHF. Together with reference TRBV11-2 and TRBJ1-5, the CDR3 gives the full variable domain: EAGVAQSPRYKIIEKRQSVAFWCNPISGHATLYWYQQILGQGPKLLIQFQNNGVVDDSQLPKDRFSAERLKGVDSTLKIQPAKLEDSAVYLCASSRDGMSGRDQPQHFGDGTRLSIL.

This chain links TRBV4-1 with TRBJ1-5; D uncertain. The CDR3 has 16 residues. The germline V and J ends were trimmed by 1 base and 0 bases, with 10 bases remaining between them. The germline gives CDR1 MGHRA, CDR2 YSYEKL. The CDR3: CASSQVSAVSNQPQHF. The CDR3, as DNA: TGCGCCAGCAGCCAAGTATCGGCCGTTAGCAATCAGCCCCAGCATTTT.

This clonotype has only a few counts. The J gene is TRBJ2-1, the V gene TRBV7-2, with 10 positions matching TRBD1. Germline V lookup: CDR1 SGHTA, CDR2 FQGNSA. The CDR3 is 16 residues long. J was trimmed by 5 bases and V by 5 bases; bases with no gene match: 9. The CDR3, as DNA: TGTGCCAGCAGCCCTAGGGGACAGGGGCCTCACAATGAGCAGTTCTTC. It yields the protein CASSPRGQGPHNEQFF.

This clonotype was observed a few times. The V call is TRBV29-1, the J call TRBJ1-1; perhaps TRBD1 as D (5 bases). Germline CDR1 reads SQVTM; CDR2 reads ANQGSEA. V shed 1 base and J shed 10 bases, with 10 bases lying between them. The CDR3 has 11 residues. The CDR3 DNA is TGCAGCGTTGAAGGGGACCTGGGAGCTTTCTTT. This gives the protein CSVEGDLGAFF. Full variable domain (missing parts from reference TRBV29-1 and TRBJ1-1): SAVISQKPSRDICQRGTSLTIQCQVDSQVTMMFWYRQQPGQSLTLIATANQGSEATYESGFVIDKFPISRPNLTFSTLTVSNMSPEDSSIYLCSVEGDLGAFFGQGTRLTVV.

The chain couples TRBV18 to TRBJ2-1; 7 bases are shared with TRBD1. V was clipped by 3 bases and J by 2 bases; unmatched bases: 4. CDR3 length: 15 amino acids. From germline, CDR1 is KGHSH and CDR2 LQKENI. CDR3 in DNA: TGTGCCAGCTCACCTGGGACAGAAGCCTACAATGAGCAGTTCTTC. It yields the protein CASSPGTEAYNEQFF.

This clonotype has more than one count but fewer than ten. DNA of the CDR3: TGTGCCAGCAGTGGGACAGGGGAAGACAATGAGCAGTTCTTC. This encodes CASSGTGEDNEQFF. The gene calls are TRBV12-3 or TRBV12-4 and TRBJ2-1; the match to TRBD1 covers 10 bases. This CDR3 comprises 14 residues. J lost 5 bases, V lost 5 bases, and 3 bases had no gene match.

For the CDR3, the DNA is TGCGCCAGCAGCCAAGATCAGGGACAGGGCTACGAGCAGTACTTC. It encodes CASSQDQGQGYEQYF. This chain joins TRBV4-3 and TRBJ2-7; 9 bases fit TRBD1. J was trimmed by 3 bases and V by 0 bases; bases with no gene match: 3. This CDR3 has 15 residues. Germline V lookup: CDR1 LGHNA, CDR2 YSLEER.

This clonotype was seen only a few times. This chain connects TRBV29-1 to TRBJ2-7; 10 bases map to TRBD2. V lost 5 bases, J lost 3 bases, and 13 bases stayed unmatched. Germline CDR1 SQVTM, CDR2 ANQGSEA. The CDR3 consists of 16 residues. In DNA form, the CDR3 reads TGCAGCGTTACCCTGGCTAGCGGGGGAAGGTACTACGAGCAGTACTTC. It codes for CSVTLASGGRYYEQYF.

The chain has TRBV7-2 and TRBJ2-1, with D perhaps TRBD1 or TRBD2 (5 bases each). Germline V gives CDR1 SGHTA, CDR2 FQGNSA. CDR3 length equals 16 residues. Trimming left V 5 bases short and J 0 bases short, with 14 bases between. CDR3 amino acids: CASSTRDAGSYNEQFF. In nucleotides, the CDR3 is TGTGCCAGCAGCACCCGGGACGCCGGCTCCTACAATGAGCAGTTCTTC.

This rearrangement joins TRBV24-1 to TRBJ1-2; 7 nucleotides line up with TRBD1. CDR3 length equals 13 residues. CDR1 is KGHDR, CDR2 SFDVKD, per germline. J gave up 8 bases and V 10 bases, and 12 bases lay outside the gene matches. The CDR3 bases are TGTGCCACGGCAGACAGGGAGAAACGGGGCTACACCTTC. The encoded protein is CATADREKRGYTF.